These 15 T cell receptor beta chains originate from one sample sequenced in a study of blood T cell repertoires in COVID-19. Sequencing was performed with immunoSEQ multiplex PCR; in TCRdb, only in-frame clones are kept and a portion is missing. The sample yields about 80,000 clones, over 80% seen once. Sequencing used peripheral blood. The source is a man aged 50 or older with acute or convalescent COVID-19.

The chain links TRBV10-2 to TRBJ2-7, with no clear D. Germline lookup yields CDR1 WSHSY and CDR2 SAAADI. V lost 7 bases to trimming and J lost 6 bases, with 7 bases between them. The CDR3 is made up of 10 amino acids. As DNA, the CDR3 is TGCGCCAGCATGGAGAGCGAGCAGTACTTC. The encoded protein is CASMESEQYF.

The V and J genes are TRBV7-9 and TRBJ1-3; TRBD1 is a possible D gene (5 bases). V shed 0 bases and J shed 0 bases, with 9 bases lying between them. Germline V gene lookup returns CDR1 SEHNR and CDR2 FQNEAQ (reference sequence). The CDR3 length is 16 residues. CDR3 coding DNA: TGTGCCAGCAGCTTAGCGCGGGGCCTCTCTGGAAACACCATATATTTT. Protein sequence: CASSLARGLSGNTIYF. The full variable domain, its missing parts supplied by reference TRBV7-9 and TRBJ1-3, is DTGVSQNPRHKITKRGQNVTFRCDPISEHNRLYWYRQTLGQGPEFLTYFQNEAQLEKSRLLSDRFSAERPKGSFSTLEIQRTEQGDSAMYLCASSLARGLSGNTIYFGEGSWLTVV.

The chain links TRBV12-3 or TRBV12-4 to TRBJ2-1, with D perhaps TRBD2 (6 bases). V dropped 7 bases and J dropped 7 bases, with 14 bases sitting between them. CDR3 length: 13 residues. CDR3 sequence reads: CASIKLEGNEQFF. The CDR3 DNA sequence: TGTGCCAGCATCAAATTGGAGGGGAATGAGCAGTTCTTC.

The chain employs TRBV6-5 and TRBJ1-1; D gene unclear. This CDR3 is built from 12 residues. The V and J ends lost 10 bases and 3 bases respectively, with 12 bases between them. Germline-derived CDR1 and CDR2 are MNHEY and SVGAGI. CDR3 nucleotide sequence: TGTGCCAACACAGTAGTGTACACTGAAGCTTTCTTT. It translates to CANTVVYTEAFF.

The V call is TRBV7-2, the J call TRBJ1-6; TRBD1 matches at 8 bases. The CDR3 is made up of 14 amino acids. CDR1 and CDR2 from the germline V gene are SGHTA and FQGNSA. The junction had 5 bases not matched to a gene; V was cut back by 5 bases and J by 8 bases. CDR3: CASSLGQGHSPLHF. CDR3 sequence (DNA): TGTGCCAGCAGCCTCGGACAGGGACATTCACCCCTCCACTTT.

This rearrangement joins TRBV30 to TRBJ1-4, with TRBD1 matching over 8 bases. The CDR3 covers 15 residues. Germline trimming cut 8 bases from V and 4 bases from J; bases unmatched to any gene: 12. CDR1 and CDR2 (germline): GTSNPN, SVGIG (reference sequence). CDR3 region: CALQGAVPYNEKLFF. The CDR3 DNA is TGTGCCCTCCAGGGGGCGGTGCCGTATAATGAAAAACTGTTTTTT.

The genes are TRBV6-5 and TRBJ2-7; 7 positions agree with TRBD1. CDR1 is MNHEY, CDR2 SVGAGI, per germline. The J segment lost 3 bases and the V segment lost 2 bases, leaving 4 bases of the junction unmatched. The CDR3 has 14 amino acids. As DNA, the CDR3 is TGTGCCAGCAGTTACGGCTCAGGGGGCTACGAGCAGTACTTC. Protein product: CASSYGSGGYEQYF.

This clone was counted a single time. This rearrangement joins TRBV5-1 to TRBJ2-2; 10 bases align to TRBD2. Germline CDR1 reads SGHRS; CDR2 reads YFSETQ. V was clipped by 1 base and J by 7 bases; unmatched bases: 10. The CDR3 consists of 17 residues. The CDR3, as DNA: TGCGCCAGCAGCTTGCGGCTAGCGGGAGCCCTCAGCGGGGAGCTGTTTTTT. Translated: CASSLRLAGALSGELFF.

The V call is TRBV5-1, the J call TRBJ2-7; perhaps TRBD1 as D (6 bases). V shed 5 bases and J shed 3 bases, with 15 bases lying between them. The length of the CDR3 is 14 residues. The germline CDR1 and CDR2 sequences are SGHRS and YFSETQ. The CDR3 spells CASSESQGLYEQYF. CDR3 DNA: TGCGCCAGCAGTGAGAGTCAGGGGCTCTACGAGCAGTACTTC. Based on the CDR3 plus reference TRBV5-1 and TRBJ2-7, the full variable domain is KAGVTQTPRYLIKTRGQQVTLSCSPISGHRSVSWYQQTPGQGLQFLFEYFSETQRNKGNFPGRFSGRQFSNSRSEMNVSTLELGDSALYLCASSESQGLYEQYFGPGTRLTVT.

This clone was detected once. The chain uses TRBV6-2 or TRBV6-3 and TRBJ2-7; D possibly corresponds to TRBD1 (6 bases). The CDR3 sequence is 17 residues long. Germline V gene lookup returns CDR1 MNHEY and CDR2 SVGEGT. The V and J ends lost 2 bases and 1 base respectively, with 18 bases between them. The CDR3 region is CASSYTLGQSNSYEQYF. For the CDR3, the DNA is TGTGCCAGCAGTTACACTCTCGGACAGTCAAATTCCTACGAGCAGTACTTC.

In this sample, this clone turned up a few times. This sequence joins TRBV29-1 and TRBJ2-3; D is unresolved. The CDR3 spans 13 residues. Germline CDR1 SQVTM, CDR2 ANQGSEA. The V end was cut by 3 bases, the J end by 2 bases, with 9 bases between. CDR3 DNA sequence: TGCAGCGTTGATTCCCTATACACAGATACGCAGTATTTT. It encodes CSVDSLYTDTQYF.

The rearrangement links TRBV4-1 to TRBJ2-5, with 10 bases lining up with TRBD1. After removal of 1 base from V and 2 bases from J, the junction contained 1 base not matched to a gene. This CDR3 has 15 residues. In germline, CDR1 is MGHRA, CDR2 YSYEKL. Written as DNA, the CDR3 is TGCGCCAGCAGCCAAGGGACAGGGGGGCAAGAGACCCAGTACTTC. Translation: CASSQGTGGQETQYF.

The chain combines TRBV4-2 with TRBJ2-3, with D unclear. V was shortened by 0 bases and J by 0 bases, with 10 bases between the two germline ends. This CDR3 has 16 amino acids. Looked up from germline, CDR1 is LGHNA and CDR2 is YNFKEQ. For the CDR3, the DNA is TGTGCCAGCAGCCAAGATGGCGAGACTAGCACAGATACGCAGTATTTT. Translation: CASSQDGETSTDTQYF.

The genes are TRBV4-2 and TRBJ1-5, with a weak D call TRBD1 (5 bases). CDR3 length: 16 amino acids. The germline CDR1 and CDR2 sequences are LGHNA and YNFKEQ. The ends were cut back, 1 base at V and 1 base at J, with 11 bases in the middle. DNA for the CDR3: TGTGCCAGCAGCCAAGGTTTGGGGGGGAGCAATCAGCCCCAGCATTTT. This encodes CASSQGLGGSNQPQHF.

This CDR3 reads CASSQSPGELFF. The CDR3 nucleotides read TGTGCCAGCAGCCAATCCCCAGGGGAGCTGTTTTTT. The chain is built from TRBV3-1 (or the pseudogene TRBV3-2) and TRBJ2-2; no reliable D call. This CDR3 region has 12 residues. Germline CDR1 LGHDT, CDR2 YNNKEL (reference sequence). Trimming removed 2 bases from V and 8 bases from J, with 6 bases in between.